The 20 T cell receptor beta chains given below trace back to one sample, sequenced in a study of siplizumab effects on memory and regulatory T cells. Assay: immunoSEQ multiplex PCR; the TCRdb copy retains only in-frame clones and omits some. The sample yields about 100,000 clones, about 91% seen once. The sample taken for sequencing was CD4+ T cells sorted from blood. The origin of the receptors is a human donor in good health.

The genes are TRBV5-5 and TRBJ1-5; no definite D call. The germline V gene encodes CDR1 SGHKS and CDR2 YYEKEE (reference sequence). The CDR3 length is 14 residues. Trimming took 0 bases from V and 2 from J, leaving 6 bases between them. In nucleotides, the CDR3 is TGTGCCAGCAGCTTGGTGTTGGGCAATCAGCCCCAGCATTTT. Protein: CASSLVLGNQPQHF.

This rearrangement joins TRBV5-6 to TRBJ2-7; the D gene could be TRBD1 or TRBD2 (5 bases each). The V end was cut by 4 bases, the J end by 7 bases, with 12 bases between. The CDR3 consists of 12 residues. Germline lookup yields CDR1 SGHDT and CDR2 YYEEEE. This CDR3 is CASSRDAREQYF. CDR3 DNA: TGTGCCAGCAGCAGGGACGCCCGGGAGCAGTACTTC.

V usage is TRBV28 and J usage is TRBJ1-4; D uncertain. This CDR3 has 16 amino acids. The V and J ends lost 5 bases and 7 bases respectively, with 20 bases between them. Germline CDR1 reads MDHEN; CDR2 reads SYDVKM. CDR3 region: CASSGGGSGLGEKLFF. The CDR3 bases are TGTGCCAGCAGTGGAGGCGGGTCGGGTTTGGGTGAAAAACTGTTTTTT.

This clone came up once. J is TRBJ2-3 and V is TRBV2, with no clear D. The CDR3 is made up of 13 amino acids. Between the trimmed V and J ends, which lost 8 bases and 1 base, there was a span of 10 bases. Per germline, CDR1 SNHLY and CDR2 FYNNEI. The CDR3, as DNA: TGTGCCAGCGGCCAGTGGGGCACAGATACGCAGTATTTT. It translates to CASGQWGTDTQYF.

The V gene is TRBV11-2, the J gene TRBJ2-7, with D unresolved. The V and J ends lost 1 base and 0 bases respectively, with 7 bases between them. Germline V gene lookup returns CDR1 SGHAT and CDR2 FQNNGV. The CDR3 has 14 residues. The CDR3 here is CASSLVVSSYEQYF. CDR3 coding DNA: TGTGCCAGCAGCTTAGTGGTGAGCTCCTACGAGCAGTACTTC.

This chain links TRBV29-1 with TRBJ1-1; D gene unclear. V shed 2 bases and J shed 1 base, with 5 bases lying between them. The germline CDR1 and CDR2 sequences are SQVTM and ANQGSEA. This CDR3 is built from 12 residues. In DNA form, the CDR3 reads TGCAGCGTTGAAAAGGGGAACACTGAAGCTTTCTTT. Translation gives CSVEKGNTEAFF.

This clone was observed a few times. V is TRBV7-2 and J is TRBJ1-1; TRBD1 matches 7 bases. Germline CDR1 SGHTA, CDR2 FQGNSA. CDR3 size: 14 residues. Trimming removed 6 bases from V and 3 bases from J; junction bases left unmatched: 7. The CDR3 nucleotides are TGTGCCAGCAGAGACCAGGGGGGGCACACTGAAGCTTTCTTT. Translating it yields CASRDQGGHTEAFF.

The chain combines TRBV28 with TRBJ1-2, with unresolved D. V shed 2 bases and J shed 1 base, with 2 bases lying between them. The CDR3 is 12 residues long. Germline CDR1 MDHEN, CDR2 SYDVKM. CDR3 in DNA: TGTGCCAGCAGTTTAGATAACTATGGCTACACCTTC. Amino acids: CASSLDNYGYTF.

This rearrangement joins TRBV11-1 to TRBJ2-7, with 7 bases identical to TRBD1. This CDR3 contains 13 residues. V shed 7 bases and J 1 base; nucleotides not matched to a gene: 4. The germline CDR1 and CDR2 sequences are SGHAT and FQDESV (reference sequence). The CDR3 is CASKRQGSYEQYF. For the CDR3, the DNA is TGTGCCAGCAAGAGACAGGGATCCTACGAGCAGTACTTC.

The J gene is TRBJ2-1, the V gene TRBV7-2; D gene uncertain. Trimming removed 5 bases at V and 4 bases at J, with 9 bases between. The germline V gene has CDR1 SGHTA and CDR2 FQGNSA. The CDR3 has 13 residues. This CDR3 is CASSVGPYNEQFF. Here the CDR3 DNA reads TGTGCCAGCAGCGTCGGGCCTTACAATGAGCAGTTCTTC.

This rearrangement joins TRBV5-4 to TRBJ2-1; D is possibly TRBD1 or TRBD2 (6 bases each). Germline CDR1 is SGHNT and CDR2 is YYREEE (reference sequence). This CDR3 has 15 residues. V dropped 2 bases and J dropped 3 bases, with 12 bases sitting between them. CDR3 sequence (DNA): TGTGCCAGCAGCTTCGGGGGCGTTTTCTACAATGAGCAGTTCTTC. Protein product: CASSFGGVFYNEQFF.

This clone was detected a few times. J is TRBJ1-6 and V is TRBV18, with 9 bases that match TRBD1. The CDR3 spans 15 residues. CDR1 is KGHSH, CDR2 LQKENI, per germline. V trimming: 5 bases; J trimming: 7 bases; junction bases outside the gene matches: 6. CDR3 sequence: CASSARDRDNSPLHF. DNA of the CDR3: TGTGCCAGCTCAGCCCGGGACAGGGACAATTCACCCCTCCACTTT.

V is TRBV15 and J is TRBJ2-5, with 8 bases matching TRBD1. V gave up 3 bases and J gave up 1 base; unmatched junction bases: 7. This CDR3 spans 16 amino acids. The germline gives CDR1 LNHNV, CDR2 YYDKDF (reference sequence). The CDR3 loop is CATSSYTGGPQETQYF. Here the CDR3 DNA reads TGTGCCACCAGCAGCTACACAGGGGGACCCCAAGAGACCCAGTACTTC.

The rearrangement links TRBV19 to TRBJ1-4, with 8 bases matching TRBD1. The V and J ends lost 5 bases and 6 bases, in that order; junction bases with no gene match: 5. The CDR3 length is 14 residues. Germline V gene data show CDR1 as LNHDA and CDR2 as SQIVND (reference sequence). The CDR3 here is CASSQTGVDEKLFF. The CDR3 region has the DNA TGTGCCAGTAGTCAGACAGGGGTAGATGAAAAACTGTTTTTT.

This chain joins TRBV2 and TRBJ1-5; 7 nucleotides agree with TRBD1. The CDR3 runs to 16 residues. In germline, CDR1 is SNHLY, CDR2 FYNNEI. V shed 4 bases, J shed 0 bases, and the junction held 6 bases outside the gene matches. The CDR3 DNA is TGTGCCAGCAGTGTAGGACAGGATTATAGCAATCAGCCCCAGCATTTT. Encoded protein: CASSVGQDYSNQPQHF.

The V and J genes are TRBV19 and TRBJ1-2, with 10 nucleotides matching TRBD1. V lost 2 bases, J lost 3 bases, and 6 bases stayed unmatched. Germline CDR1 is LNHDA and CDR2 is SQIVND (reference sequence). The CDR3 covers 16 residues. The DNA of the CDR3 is TGTGCCAGTAGTATATTCGGGACAGGGGCGGACTATGGCTACACCTTC. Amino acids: CASSIFGTGADYGYTF. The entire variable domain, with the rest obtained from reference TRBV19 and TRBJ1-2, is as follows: DGGITQSPKYLFRKEGQNVTLSCEQNLNHDAMYWYRQDPGQGLRLIYYSQIVNDFQKGDIAEGYSVSREKKESFPLTVTSAQKNPTAFYLCASSIFGTGADYGYTFGSGTRLTVV.

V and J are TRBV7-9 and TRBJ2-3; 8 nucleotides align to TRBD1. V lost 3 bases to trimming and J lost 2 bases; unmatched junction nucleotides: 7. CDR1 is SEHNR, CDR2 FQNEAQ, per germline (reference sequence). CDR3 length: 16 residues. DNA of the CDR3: TGTGCCAGCAGCTTGACAGGGGCGTCGGCCACAGATACGCAGTATTTT. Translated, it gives CASSLTGASATDTQYF.

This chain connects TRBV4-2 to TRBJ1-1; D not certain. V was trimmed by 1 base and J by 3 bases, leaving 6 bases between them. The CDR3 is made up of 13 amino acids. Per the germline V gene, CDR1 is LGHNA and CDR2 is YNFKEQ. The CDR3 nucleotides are TGTGCCAGCAGCCAAGCCGGTGACACTGAAGCTTTCTTT. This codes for CASSQAGDTEAFF.

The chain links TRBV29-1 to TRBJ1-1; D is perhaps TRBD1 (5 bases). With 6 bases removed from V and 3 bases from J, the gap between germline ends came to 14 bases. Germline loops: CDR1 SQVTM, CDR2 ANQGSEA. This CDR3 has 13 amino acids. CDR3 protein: CSVRRGRDTEAFF. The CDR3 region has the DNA TGCAGCGTCCGAAGGGGCAGGGACACTGAAGCTTTCTTT.

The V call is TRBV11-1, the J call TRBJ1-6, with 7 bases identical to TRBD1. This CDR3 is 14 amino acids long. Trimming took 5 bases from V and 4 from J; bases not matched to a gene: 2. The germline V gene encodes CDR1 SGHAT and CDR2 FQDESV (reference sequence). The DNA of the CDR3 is TGTGCCAGCAGCCGACAGGGTTATAATTCACCCCTCCACTTT. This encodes CASSRQGYNSPLHF.